This T cell receptor beta chain came from a study of radiation and T cells in renal cell carcinoma. Whole-study context: Nephrectomy followed 15 Gy stereotactic body radiation by 4 weeks. General study findings and limits: Top tumor clonotypes rose in blood 2 weeks post-radiation, then contracted. Baseline intratumoral clonotype presence is unknown without pretreatment biopsies.

As to time point: blood 2 weeks post-SBRT. Treatment denoted: 15 Gy SBRT to primary tumor, nephrectomy 4 weeks later. This renal cell carcinoma was of the clear cell type. Looked up from germline, CDR1 is MNHEY and CDR2 is SVGAGI. V lost 7 bases and J lost 7, with 10 bases in between. The CDR3 sequence is 11 residues long. Using immunoSEQ multiplex PCR, the repertoire was profiled, and TCRdb retains in-frame clones only, with some absent. The sample includes about 130,000 clones, more than 75% of them seen just once. About this clone itself: The antigen is unknown.

This receptor was obtained from a woman aged 70-85 years with renal cell carcinoma. Sequencing was performed on blood, taken from a patient whose treatment included radiotherapy and nephrectomy. The V gene is TRBV6-5, the J gene TRBJ1-1; possibly TRBD1 for D (6 bases). In DNA form, the CDR3 reads TGTGCCAGCAAAAGGGACATTGAAGCTTTCTTT. As protein: CASKRDIEAFF.